The 9 T cell receptor beta chains below all came from one sample that was sequenced in a study of cytomegalovirus exposure and HLA in healthy donors. PCR amplification relied on 60 Vbeta primers (plus 13 Jbeta primers). Data came from immunoSEQ multiplex PCR; TCRdb stores just in-frame clones and leaves some out. The table records over 70,000 clones, less than 80% of them present only once. Sequences were obtained from PBMCs. These receptors were obtained from a male donor in good health and CMV-seronegative.

The gene calls are TRBV5-4 and TRBJ1-2; D uncertain. V lost 5 bases and J lost 0, with 14 bases in between. Germline V CDR1 and CDR2: SGHNT, YYREEE (reference sequence). The length of the CDR3 is 15 residues. The CDR3 region is CASRPTTGANYGYTF. DNA of the CDR3: TGTGCCAGCAGGCCCACGACGGGAGCTAACTATGGCTACACCTTC.

The chain recombines TRBV28 with TRBJ1-5; D might be TRBD1 (6 bases). Trimming pared 7 bases from V and 6 bases from J, leaving 25 bases between. Germline values: CDR1 MDHEN, CDR2 SYDVKM. The CDR3 contains 17 residues. The CDR3 nucleotides read TGTGCCAGCATCCAGGATGGTACAGGGCGGTATAGTCAGCCCCAGCATTTT. Its protein is CASIQDGTGRYSQPQHF.

The chain links TRBV10-1 to TRBJ2-3, with 8 bases matching TRBD2. This CDR3 has 16 residues. Per germline, CDR1 WNHNN and CDR2 SYGVQD (reference sequence). V lost 3 bases and J lost 0; bases outside the gene matches: 5. The DNA for the CDR3 is TGCGCCAGCAGTGAAAATAGCGGGACTAGCACAGATACGCAGTATTTT. Protein sequence: CASSENSGTSTDTQYF.

V usage is TRBV15 and J usage is TRBJ1-1; D may be TRBD1 (5 bases). CDR1 and CDR2 from the germline V gene are LNHNV and YYDKDF (reference sequence). V lost 0 bases, J lost 0 bases, and 8 bases lay in between. This CDR3 is 15 amino acids long. CDR3 sequence reads: CATSRDRVLNTEAFF. The CDR3, as DNA: TGTGCCACCAGCAGAGACAGGGTCTTGAACACTGAAGCTTTCTTT.

CDR3 in amino acids: CASSERRGQPQHF. The CDR3 bases are TGTGCCAGCAGTGAACGTAGAGGTCAGCCCCAGCATTTT. V and J are TRBV6-1 and TRBJ1-5; D uncertain. Per germline, CDR1 MNHNS and CDR2 SASEGT. The CDR3 runs to 13 residues. Trimming cost V 2 bases and J 6 bases, with 8 bases left between them.

The rearrangement joins TRBV9 to TRBJ2-3; TRBD2 matches 7 bases. J lost 0 bases, V lost 7 bases, and 14 bases had no gene match. This CDR3 is built from 17 residues. CDR1 SGDLS and CDR2 YYNGEE come from the germline V gene. The CDR3 spells CASATGSGPSSTDTQYF. The CDR3 DNA reads TGTGCCAGCGCAACGGGTAGCGGGCCCTCTAGCACAGATACGCAGTATTTT.

This chain links TRBV6-1 with TRBJ1-1; D gene ambiguous. Trimming removed 7 bases from V and 1 base from J, with 13 bases in between. This CDR3 contains 14 residues. The germline CDR1 and CDR2 sequences are MNHNS and SASEGT. CDR3 nucleotides: TGTGCCAGCATTTCCCGGACTCAGAACACTGAAGCTTTCTTT. The encoded protein is CASISRTQNTEAFF.

The chain carries TRBV9 and TRBJ2-2, with TRBD1 matching 10 bases. CDR3 length: 16 amino acids. The junction had 8 bases not matched to a gene; V was cut back by 4 bases and J by 5 bases. Germline V gene sequence: CDR1 SGDLS, CDR2 YYNGEE. The CDR3 DNA is TGTGCCAGCAGCACCGGACAGGGGGTAGGAACCGGGGAGCTGTTTTTT. This gives the protein CASSTGQGVGTGELFF.

The rearrangement uses TRBV7-2 and TRBJ2-7, with 13 nucleotides matching TRBD2. CDR3 size: 17 residues. The germline V gene encodes CDR1 SGHTA and CDR2 FQGNSA. The trim removed 2 bases at V and 7 bases at J, leaving 11 bases unmatched. CDR3 loop: CASSLPYELAGGEEQYF. CDR3 nucleotide sequence: TGTGCCAGCAGCTTACCCTACGAACTAGCGGGAGGGGAAGAGCAGTACTTC. Supplemented by reference TRBV7-2 and TRBJ2-7, the full variable domain reads GAGVSQSPSNKVTEKGKDVELRCDPISGHTALYWYRQSLGQGLEFLIYFQGNSAPDKSGLPSDRFSAERTGGSVSTLTIQRTQQEDSAVYLCASSLPYELAGGEEQYFGPGTRLTVT.